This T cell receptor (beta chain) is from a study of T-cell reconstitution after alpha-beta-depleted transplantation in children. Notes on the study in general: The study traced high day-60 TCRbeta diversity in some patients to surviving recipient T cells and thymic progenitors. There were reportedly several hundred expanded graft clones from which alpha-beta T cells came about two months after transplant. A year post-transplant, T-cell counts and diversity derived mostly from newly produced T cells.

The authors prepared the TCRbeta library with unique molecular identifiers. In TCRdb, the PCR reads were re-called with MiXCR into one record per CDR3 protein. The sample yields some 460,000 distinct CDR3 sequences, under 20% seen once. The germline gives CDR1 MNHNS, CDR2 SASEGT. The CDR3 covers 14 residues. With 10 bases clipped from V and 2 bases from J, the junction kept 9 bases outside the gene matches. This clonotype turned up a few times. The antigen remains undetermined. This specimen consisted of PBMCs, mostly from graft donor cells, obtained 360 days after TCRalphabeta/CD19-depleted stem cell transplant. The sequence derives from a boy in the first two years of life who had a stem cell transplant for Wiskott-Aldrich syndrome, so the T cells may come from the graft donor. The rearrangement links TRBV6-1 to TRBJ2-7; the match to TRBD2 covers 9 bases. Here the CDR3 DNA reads TGTGCCATTGGCGGGAGGGGGGGGACCTACGAGCAGTACTTC. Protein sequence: CAIGGRGGTYEQYF.